This is a list of T cell receptor beta chains from one sample in a study of shared clonotypes between healthy human individuals. Only in-frame clones appear in the TCRdb table, and some are missing; sequencing was by immunoSEQ multiplex PCR. Counted here are roughly 2,000,000 clones, just over 90% occurring once; the ten biggest clones make up about 1.6%. The sample consisted of naive CD8+ T cells from PBMCs. The origin of the receptors is a man between 18 and 29 years old in good health. Some clones in this sample may be carry-over from other donors' samples. Each CDR3 is given with its conserved first and last residue. Fields, in order: V gene, D gene, J gene, clone size, CDR3 DNA, CDR3 protein. D genes are given only for firm matches. A clone size is listed for some rows: how often the clone was seen (once, few, many), or a class if it is expanded.

TRBV5-5	.	TRBJ2-7	once	TGTGCCAGCAGCTTGGCCCCACAGGGCTCCCACTCCTACGAGCAGTACTTC	CASSLAPQGSHSYEQYF
TRBV19	.	TRBJ1-5	.	TGTGCCAGTAGAATGAGCAGGAGCATGCCCCAGCATTTT	CASRMSRSMPQHF
TRBV2	.	TRBJ2-4	.	TGTGCCAGCAGTGGTACAGGATTGCCCAAAAACATTCAGTACTTC	CASSGTGLPKNIQYF
TRBV4-2	.	TRBJ1-5	.	TGTGCCAGCAGCGGACTAAATCAGCCCCAGCATTTT	CASSGLNQPQHF
TRBV28	.	TRBJ1-3	.	TGTGCCAGCAGTTTGGCGCAGGGTTCTGGAAACACCATATATTTT	CASSLAQGSGNTIYF
TRBV7-3	.	TRBJ2-7	.	TGTGCCAGCAGCGGGTATCCCGGGATTTTACCGGGGGCTTCCTACGAGCAGTACTTC	CASSGYPGILPGASYEQYF
TRBV7-9	TRBD1	TRBJ2-7	once	TGTGCCAGCAGCCTGGGACAGGGTGCCTACGAGCAGTACTTC	CASSLGQGAYEQYF
TRBV7-9	TRBD1	TRBJ1-2	.	TGTGCCAGCAGCTTAGGGACAGGTGGCTACACCTTC	CASSLGTGGYTF
TRBV7-8	TRBD2	TRBJ2-3	.	TGTGCCAGCAGCTTCCGACTAGCGGGAGATAGCACAGATACGCAGTATTTT	CASSFRLAGDSTDTQYF
TRBV18	.	TRBJ1-5	.	TGTGCCAGCTCACGTGGGCCCGAGGGTAATCAGCCCCAGCATTTT	CASSRGPEGNQPQHF
TRBV5-1	.	TRBJ2-7	.	TGCGCCAGCAGCTTGGGTAGTCCAGGGGCCTCCTACGAGCAGTACTTC	CASSLGSPGASYEQYF
TRBV5-6	.	TRBJ2-7	.	TGTGCCAGCAGCTTGGAGTATTCCTACGAGCAGTACTTC	CASSLEYSYEQYF
TRBV27	TRBD1	TRBJ2-7	.	TGTGCCAGCAGTCTACTGACAGGGGGCAAGGAGCAGTACTTC	CASSLLTGGKEQYF
TRBV7-8	TRBD1	TRBJ2-3	.	TGTGCCAGCAGCTCCCTGCGGGACAGGGGCCTATATTTT	CASSSLRDRGLYF
TRBV4-1	.	TRBJ2-1	.	TGCGCCAGCAGCCAAGAGGGTTGGAATGAGCAGTTCTTC	CASSQEGWNEQFF
TRBV19	.	TRBJ1-1	.	TGTGCCAGTATTAGGGGTCGGACTGAAGCTTTCTTT	CASIRGRTEAFF
TRBV9	.	TRBJ2-3	.	TGTGCCAGCAGCGACCCCCTTGCCGCACCTCCCGTTAGCACAGATACGCAGTATTTT	CASSDPLAAPPVSTDTQYF
TRBV28	TRBD1	TRBJ2-7	.	TGTGCCAGCAGCCCGACAGGGAACCCCTCCTACGAGCAGTACTTC	CASSPTGNPSYEQYF
TRBV12-5	TRBD2	TRBJ2-1	.	TGTGCTAGTGGTGTGCTAGCGGGAGGGACCAATGAGCAGTTCTTC	CASGVLAGGTNEQFF
TRBV18	.	TRBJ2-3	.	TGTGCCAGCTCACCGACTGGACGGAGCACAGATACGCAGTATTTT	CASSPTGRSTDTQYF